A single sample gave rise to the 11 T cell receptor beta chains below, sequenced in a study of T cells in Graves' hyperthyroidism and ophthalmopathy. It was RNA transcripts that yielded the amplified TCR beta CDR3 regions. The HTBI primer set was used in a first-round RT-PCR of the TCR CDR3. TCRdb processed the multiplex PCR reads anew with MiXCR; each CDR3 protein has one entry. The sample lists approximately 250,000 distinct CDR3 sequences; around 26% were seen once. The sample comprised blood. All receptors derive from a woman aged 40 to 50 with Graves' ophthalmopathy.

V and J are TRBV28 and TRBJ2-5, with D possibly TRBD2 on 5 matching bases. CDR3 size: 14 residues. The V end lost 5 bases, the J end lost 9 bases, and 19 bases lay between the germline ends. Germline V CDR1 and CDR2: MDHEN, SYDVKM. CDR3 protein: CASSPGGPLGAQYF. The CDR3 DNA is TGTGCCAGCAGTCCCGGCGGACCCCTCGGGGCCCAGTACTTC.

This clonotype was seen at least ten times. The chain recombines TRBV6-5 with TRBJ2-4; tentatively, D is TRBD2 (5 bases). Germline CDR1 and CDR2: MNHEY and SVGAGI. This CDR3 region has 15 residues. Deletions cut 0 bases from V and 0 bases from J, with 6 bases between. CDR3 loop: CASSYSGLAKNIQYF. CDR3 DNA sequence: TGTGCCAGCAGTTACTCTGGACTAGCCAAAAACATTCAGTACTTC.

There are many counts of this clonotype. V and J are TRBV11-1 and TRBJ1-1, with TRBD1 as a possible D gene (5 bases). The V end was cut by 0 bases, the J end by 5 bases, with 19 bases between. The CDR3 runs 17 residues. The germline V gene has CDR1 SGHAT and CDR2 FQDESV (reference sequence). The CDR3 loop is CASSLAGAWGKATEAFF. The CDR3 DNA sequence: TGTGCCAGCAGCTTAGCCGGGGCCTGGGGGAAGGCGACTGAAGCTTTCTTT.

This clonotype was found a few times. The V gene is TRBV6-1, the J gene TRBJ1-1; no definite D call. The V end lost 4 bases, the J end lost 1 base, and 7 bases lay between the germline ends. Germline values: CDR1 MNHNS, CDR2 SASEGT. The CDR3 has 13 residues. The CDR3 sequence is CASSVERNTEAFF. CDR3 in DNA: TGTGCCAGCAGTGTGGAAAGGAACACTGAAGCTTTCTTT.

The table lists this clonotype with many counts. The chain employs TRBV6-2 or TRBV6-3 and TRBJ2-5, with 9 bases identical to TRBD1. The length of the CDR3 is 15 residues. Germline CDR1 and CDR2: MNHEY and SVGEGT. The ends lost 6 bases at V and 3 bases at J; junction bases unmatched: 8. The CDR3 loop reads CASSTGGVGEETQYF. The CDR3 bases are TGTGCCAGCAGCACAGGGGGCGTGGGTGAAGAGACCCAGTACTTC.

The table lists this clonotype with a count of one. The V call is TRBV6-1, the J call TRBJ2-5; 10 nucleotides agree with TRBD2. With 6 bases clipped from V and 0 bases from J, the junction kept 4 bases outside the gene matches. The CDR3 loop spans 15 amino acids. Germline assignment: CDR1 MNHNS and CDR2 SASEGT. The CDR3 reads CASSSLAGYQETQYF. The CDR3 DNA reads as TGTGCCAGCAGCTCACTAGCGGGGTACCAAGAGACCCAGTACTTC.

This clonotype was observed at least ten times. V gene TRBV27 combines with J gene TRBJ2-7; no firm D call. The CDR3 is 14 amino acids. V lost 3 bases and J 3 bases, leaving 12 bases between the germline ends. CDR1 is MNHEY, CDR2 SMNVEV, per germline (reference sequence). The CDR3: CASSLVGNVYEQYF. The CDR3 DNA reads as TGTGCCAGCAGTTTGGTAGGTAACGTCTACGAGCAGTACTTC.

On this clonotype: Its ends do not fully match the called genes, so a read error is possible. The chain employs TRBV18 and TRBJ2-5, with 11 bases matching TRBD1. CDR3 length: 16 amino acids. From germline, CDR1 is KGHSH and CDR2 LQKENI. The CDR3 DNA sequence: TGTGCCAGCTCACCACCGGGACAGGGGGTCCAAGGGACCCAGTACTTC. Protein sequence: CASSPPGQGVQGTQYF.

This clonotype has ten or more counts. The V gene is TRBV6-1, the J gene TRBJ1-2, with TRBD1 as a possible D gene (5 bases). This CDR3 has 14 amino acids. From germline, CDR1 is MNHNS and CDR2 SASEGT. Trimming removed 2 bases at V and 3 bases at J, with 10 bases between. The CDR3, as DNA: TGTGCCAGCAGTGAATCTTGGGGACACTATGGCTACACCTTC. The encoded protein is CASSESWGHYGYTF.

This clonotype has ten or more counts. The chain couples TRBV7-2 to TRBJ1-5; D is unresolved. The CDR3 runs to 13 residues. V was trimmed by 5 bases and J by 3 bases, leaving 8 bases between them. Germline assignment: CDR1 SGHTA and CDR2 FQGNSA. The CDR3 DNA reads as TGTGCCAGCAGCCAACGGCCCAATCAGCCCCAGCATTTT. Protein product: CASSQRPNQPQHF.

This clonotype was found many times. The V call is TRBV28, the J call TRBJ1-6; D gene ambiguous. CDR1 is MDHEN, CDR2 SYDVKM, per germline. Trimming stripped 3 bases from V and 13 bases from J, with 16 bases between. This CDR3 is built from 14 residues. The CDR3 sequence is CASSLLSGKGPLHF. Written as DNA, the CDR3 is TGTGCCAGCAGTTTGTTATCGGGGAAAGGGCCCCTCCACTTT. Complete variable domain (other parts from reference TRBV28 and TRBJ1-6): DVKVTQSSRYLVKRTGEKVFLECVQDMDHENMFWYRQDPGLGLRLIYFSYDVKMKEKGDIPEGYSVSREKKERFSLILESASTNQTSMYLCASSLLSGKGPLHFGNGTRLTVT.